The clone carrying this T cell receptor (beta chain) occurred a few times. The antigen is undetermined. The primer mix had 60 Vbeta and 13 Jbeta primers. Clones were read by immunoSEQ multiplex PCR, and TCRdb kept only the in-frame ones, dropping some. The data contain roughly 200,000 clones, around 80% of them singletons. These data originate in a study of cytomegalovirus exposure and HLA in healthy donors. Study summary: As an earlier analysis found, about 179 million T cells yielded 100 million to 130 million unique TCR beta sequences.

Notes on the study in general: Most of the CMV-associated TCR beta chains (in a later analysis) appeared to be HLA-restricted.

The CDR3 is made up of 18 amino acids. The sequencing input was PBMCs. This rearrangement joins TRBV21-1 to TRBJ2-1; the table names TRBD2, a call not compared with the DNA. TRBV21-1 is noted as a pseudogene. The receptor was isolated from a woman aged 25 to 39 in good health and CMV-seropositive. The DNA for the CDR3 is TGTGCCAGCTCACACCGACCCCACAGCGGGAGGGCCCTTTTCGAGCAGTTCTTC. Protein product: CASSHRPHSGRALFEQFF.